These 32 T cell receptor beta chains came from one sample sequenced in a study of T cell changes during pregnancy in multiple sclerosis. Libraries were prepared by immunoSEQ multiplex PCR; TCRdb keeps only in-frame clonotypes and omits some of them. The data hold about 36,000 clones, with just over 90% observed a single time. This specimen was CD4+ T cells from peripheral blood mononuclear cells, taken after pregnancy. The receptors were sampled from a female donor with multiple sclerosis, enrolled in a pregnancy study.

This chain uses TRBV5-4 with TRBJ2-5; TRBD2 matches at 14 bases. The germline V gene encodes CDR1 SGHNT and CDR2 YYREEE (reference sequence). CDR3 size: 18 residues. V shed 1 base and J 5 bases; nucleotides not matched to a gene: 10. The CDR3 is CASSLPTSGRAARETQYF. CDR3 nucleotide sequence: TGTGCCAGCAGCTTGCCGACTAGCGGGAGGGCCGCGAGGGAGACCCAGTACTTC.

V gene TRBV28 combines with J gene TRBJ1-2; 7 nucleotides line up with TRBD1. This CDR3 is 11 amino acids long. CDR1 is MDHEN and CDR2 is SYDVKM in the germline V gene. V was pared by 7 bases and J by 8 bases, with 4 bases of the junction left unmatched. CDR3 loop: CASKTGLGYTF. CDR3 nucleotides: TGTGCCAGCAAGACAGGGCTCGGCTACACCTTC.

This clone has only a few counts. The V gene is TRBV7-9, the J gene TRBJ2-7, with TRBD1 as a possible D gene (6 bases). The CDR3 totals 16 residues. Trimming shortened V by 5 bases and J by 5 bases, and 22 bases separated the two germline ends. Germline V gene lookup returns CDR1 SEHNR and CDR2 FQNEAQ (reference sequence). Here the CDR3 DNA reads TGTGCCAGCAGCACACCAAGAGGGACACCTTTCCACGAGCAGTACTTC. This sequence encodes CASSTPRGTPFHEQYF.

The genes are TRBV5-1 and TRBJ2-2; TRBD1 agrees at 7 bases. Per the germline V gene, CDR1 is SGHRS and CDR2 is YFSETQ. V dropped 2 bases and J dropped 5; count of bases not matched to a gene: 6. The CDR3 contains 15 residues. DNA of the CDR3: TGCGCCAGCAGCTTAAAAACAGGGGATACCGGGGAGCTGTTTTTT. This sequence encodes CASSLKTGDTGELFF.

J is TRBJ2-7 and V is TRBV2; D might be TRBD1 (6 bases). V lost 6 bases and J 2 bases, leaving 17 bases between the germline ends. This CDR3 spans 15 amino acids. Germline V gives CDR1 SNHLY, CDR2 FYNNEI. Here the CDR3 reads CASSQGQGGPYEQYF. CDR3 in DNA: TGTGCCAGCAGCCAGGGGCAAGGGGGTCCCTACGAGCAGTACTTC.

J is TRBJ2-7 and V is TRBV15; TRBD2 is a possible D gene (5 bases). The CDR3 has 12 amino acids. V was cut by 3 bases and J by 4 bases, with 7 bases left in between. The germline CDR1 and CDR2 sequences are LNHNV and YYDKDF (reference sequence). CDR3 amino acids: CATSSGGYEQYF. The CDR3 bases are TGTGCCACCAGCAGTGGCGGGTACGAGCAGTACTTC.

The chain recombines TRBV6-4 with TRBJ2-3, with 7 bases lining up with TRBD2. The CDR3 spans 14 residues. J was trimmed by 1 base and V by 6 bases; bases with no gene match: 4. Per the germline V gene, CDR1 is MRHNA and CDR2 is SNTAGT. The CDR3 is CASRLGGGTDTQYF. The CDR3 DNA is TGTGCCAGCAGGCTTGGGGGGGGCACAGATACGCAGTATTTT.

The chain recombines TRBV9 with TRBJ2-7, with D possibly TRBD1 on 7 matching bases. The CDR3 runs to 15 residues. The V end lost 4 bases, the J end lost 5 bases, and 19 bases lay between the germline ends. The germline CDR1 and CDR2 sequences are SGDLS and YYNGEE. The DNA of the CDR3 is TGTGCCAGCAGCCCGACAGGGACTCACGGGAACGAGCAGTACTTC. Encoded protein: CASSPTGTHGNEQYF.

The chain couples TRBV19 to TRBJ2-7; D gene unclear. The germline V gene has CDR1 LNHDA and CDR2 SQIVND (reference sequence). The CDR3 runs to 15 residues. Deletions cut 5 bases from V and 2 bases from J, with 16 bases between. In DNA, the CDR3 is TGTGCCAGTAGTCCCTCTCGCGGCGGAACCTACGAGCAGTACTTC. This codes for CASSPSRGGTYEQYF.

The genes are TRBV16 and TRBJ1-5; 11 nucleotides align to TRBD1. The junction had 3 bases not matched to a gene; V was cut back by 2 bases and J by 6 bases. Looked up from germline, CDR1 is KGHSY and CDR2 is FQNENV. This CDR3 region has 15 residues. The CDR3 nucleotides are TGTGCCAGCAGCCAAGAGGGGACAGGGGGTCAGCCCCAGCATTTT. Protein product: CASSQEGTGGQPQHF.

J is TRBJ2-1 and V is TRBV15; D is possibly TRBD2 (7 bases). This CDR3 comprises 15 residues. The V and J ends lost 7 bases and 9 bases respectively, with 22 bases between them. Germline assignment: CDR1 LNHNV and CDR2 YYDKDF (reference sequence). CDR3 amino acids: CATNPGGRKKGEQFF. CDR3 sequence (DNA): TGTGCCACCAACCCCGGGGGGCGGAAGAAGGGTGAGCAGTTCTTC. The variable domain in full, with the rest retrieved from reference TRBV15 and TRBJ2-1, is DAMVIQNPRYQVTQFGKPVTLSCSQTLNHNVMYWYQQKSSQAPKLLFHYYDKDFNNEADTPDNFQSRRPNTSFCFLDIRSPGLGDTAMYLCATNPGGRKKGEQFFGPGTRLTVL.

The CDR3 DNA reads as TGTGCCAGTAGTACGCTGCGCGGGACGAGGGGTGAAAAACTGTTTTTT. It codes for CASSTLRGTRGEKLFF. This chain connects TRBV19 to TRBJ1-4; a weak D match, TRBD1 (5 bases). This CDR3 spans 16 amino acids. Germline CDR1 reads LNHDA; CDR2 reads SQIVND (reference sequence). V gave up 4 bases and J gave up 7 bases, with 19 bases separating them.

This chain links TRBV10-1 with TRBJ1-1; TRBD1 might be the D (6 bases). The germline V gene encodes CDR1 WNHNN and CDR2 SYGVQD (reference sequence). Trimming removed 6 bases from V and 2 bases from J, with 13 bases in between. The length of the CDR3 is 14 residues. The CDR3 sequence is CASSDGQINTEAFF. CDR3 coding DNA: TGCGCCAGCAGCGACGGACAGATAAACACTGAAGCTTTCTTT.

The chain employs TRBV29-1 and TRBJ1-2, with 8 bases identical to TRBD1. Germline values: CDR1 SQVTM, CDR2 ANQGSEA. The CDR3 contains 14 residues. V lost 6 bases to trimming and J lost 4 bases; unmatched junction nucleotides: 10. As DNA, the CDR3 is TGCAGCGTCGAAAAGACAGGGGTTACCTATGGCTACACCTTC. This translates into CSVEKTGVTYGYTF.

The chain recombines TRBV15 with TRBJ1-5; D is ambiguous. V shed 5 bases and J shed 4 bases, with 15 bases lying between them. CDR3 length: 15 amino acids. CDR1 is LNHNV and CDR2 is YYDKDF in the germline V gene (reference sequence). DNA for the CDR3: TGTGCCACCAGCCCGAGGGCCCTTCAAAATCAGCCCCAGCATTTT. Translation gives CATSPRALQNQPQHF.

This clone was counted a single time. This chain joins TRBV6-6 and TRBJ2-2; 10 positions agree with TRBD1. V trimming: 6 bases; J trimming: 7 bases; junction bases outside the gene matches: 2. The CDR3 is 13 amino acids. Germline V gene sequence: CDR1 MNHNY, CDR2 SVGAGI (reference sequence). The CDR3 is CASRTGGDGELFF. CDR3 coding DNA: TGTGCCAGCAGGACAGGGGGCGACGGGGAGCTGTTTTTT.

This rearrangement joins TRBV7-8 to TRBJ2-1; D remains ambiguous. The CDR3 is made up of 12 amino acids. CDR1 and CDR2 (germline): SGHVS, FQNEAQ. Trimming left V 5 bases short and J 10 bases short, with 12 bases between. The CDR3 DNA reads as TGTGCCAGCAGCCCCATATTAACAGAGCAGTTCTTC. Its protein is CASSPILTEQFF.

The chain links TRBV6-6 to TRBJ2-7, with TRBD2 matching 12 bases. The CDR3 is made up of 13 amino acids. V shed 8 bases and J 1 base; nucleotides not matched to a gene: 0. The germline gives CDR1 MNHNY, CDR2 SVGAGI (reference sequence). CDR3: CASGLAGSYEQYF. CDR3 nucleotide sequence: TGTGCCAGCGGACTAGCGGGGTCCTACGAGCAGTACTTC.

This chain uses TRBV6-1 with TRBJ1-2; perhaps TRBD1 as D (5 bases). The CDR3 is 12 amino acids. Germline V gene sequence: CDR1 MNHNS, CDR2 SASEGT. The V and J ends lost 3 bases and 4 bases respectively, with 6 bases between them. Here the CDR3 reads CASSEQGYGYTF. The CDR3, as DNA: TGTGCCAGCAGTGAGCAGGGCTATGGCTACACCTTC.

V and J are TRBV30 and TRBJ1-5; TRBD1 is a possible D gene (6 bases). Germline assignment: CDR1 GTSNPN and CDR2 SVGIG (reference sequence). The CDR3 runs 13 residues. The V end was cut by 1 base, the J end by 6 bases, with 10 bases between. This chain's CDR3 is CAWSGGGRQPQHF. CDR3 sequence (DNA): TGTGCCTGGAGTGGGGGGGGCCGTCAGCCCCAGCATTTT.

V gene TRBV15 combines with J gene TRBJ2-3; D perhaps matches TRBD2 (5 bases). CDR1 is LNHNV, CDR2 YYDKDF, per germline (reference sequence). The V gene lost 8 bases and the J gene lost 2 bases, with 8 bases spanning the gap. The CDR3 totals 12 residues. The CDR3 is CATAGDTDTQYF. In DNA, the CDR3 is TGTGCCACCGCCGGGGACACAGATACGCAGTATTTT.

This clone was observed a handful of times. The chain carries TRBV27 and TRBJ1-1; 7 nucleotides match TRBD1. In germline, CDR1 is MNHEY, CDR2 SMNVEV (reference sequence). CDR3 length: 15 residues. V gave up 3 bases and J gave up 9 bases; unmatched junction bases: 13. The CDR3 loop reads CASSFSRGQASQAFF. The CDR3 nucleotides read TGTGCCAGCAGTTTTTCGAGAGGACAGGCCTCCCAAGCTTTCTTT.

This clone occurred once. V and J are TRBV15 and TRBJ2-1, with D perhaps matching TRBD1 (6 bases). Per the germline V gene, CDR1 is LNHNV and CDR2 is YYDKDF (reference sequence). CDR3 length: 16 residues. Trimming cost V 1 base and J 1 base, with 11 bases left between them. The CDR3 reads CATSRGGQRSYNEQFF. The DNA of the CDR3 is TGTGCCACCAGCAGAGGTGGACAGCGATCCTACAATGAGCAGTTCTTC.

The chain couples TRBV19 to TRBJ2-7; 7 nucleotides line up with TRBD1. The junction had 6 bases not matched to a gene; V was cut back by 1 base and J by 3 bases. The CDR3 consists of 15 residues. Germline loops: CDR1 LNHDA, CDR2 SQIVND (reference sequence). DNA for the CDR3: TGTGCCAGTAGTATAGTAAGGGGACAGATCTACGAGCAGTACTTC. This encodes CASSIVRGQIYEQYF.

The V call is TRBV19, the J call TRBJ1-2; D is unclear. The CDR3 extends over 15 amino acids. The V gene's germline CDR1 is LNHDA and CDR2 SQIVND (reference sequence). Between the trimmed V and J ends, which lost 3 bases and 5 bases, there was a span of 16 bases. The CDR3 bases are TGTGCCAGTAGTATGAGTAGGAGGGCAGTATATGGCTACACCTTC. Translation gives CASSMSRRAVYGYTF.

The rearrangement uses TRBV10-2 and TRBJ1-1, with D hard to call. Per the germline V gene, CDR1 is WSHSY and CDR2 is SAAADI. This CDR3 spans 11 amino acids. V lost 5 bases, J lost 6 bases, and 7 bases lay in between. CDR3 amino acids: CASSQLAEAFF. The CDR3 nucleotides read TGCGCCAGCAGTCAACTTGCTGAAGCTTTCTTT.

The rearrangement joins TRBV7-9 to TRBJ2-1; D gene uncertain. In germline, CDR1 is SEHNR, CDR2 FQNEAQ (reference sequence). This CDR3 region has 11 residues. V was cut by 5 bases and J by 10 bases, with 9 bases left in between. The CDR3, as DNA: TGTGCCAGCAGCCCGATTACAGAGCAGTTCTTC. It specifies CASSPITEQFF. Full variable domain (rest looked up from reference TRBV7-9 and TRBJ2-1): DTGVSQNPRHKITKRGQNVTFRCDPISEHNRLYWYRQTLGQGPEFLTYFQNEAQLEKSRLLSDRFSAERPKGSFSTLEIQRTEQGDSAMYLCASSPITEQFFGPGTRLTVL.

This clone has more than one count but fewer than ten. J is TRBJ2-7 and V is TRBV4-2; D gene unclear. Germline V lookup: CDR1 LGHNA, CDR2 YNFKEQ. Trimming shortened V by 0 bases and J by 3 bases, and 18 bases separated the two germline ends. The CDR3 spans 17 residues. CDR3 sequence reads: CASSQDNSLDSRYEQYF. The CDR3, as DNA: TGTGCCAGCAGCCAAGATAATTCCCTAGATTCGCGCTACGAGCAGTACTTC.

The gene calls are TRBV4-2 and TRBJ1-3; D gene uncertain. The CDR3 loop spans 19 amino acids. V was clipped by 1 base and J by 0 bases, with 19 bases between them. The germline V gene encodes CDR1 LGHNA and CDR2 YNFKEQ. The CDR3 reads CASSQVGRGSLGSGNTIYF. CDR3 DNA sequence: TGTGCCAGCAGCCAAGTCGGAAGAGGTAGTTTGGGCTCTGGAAACACCATATATTTT.

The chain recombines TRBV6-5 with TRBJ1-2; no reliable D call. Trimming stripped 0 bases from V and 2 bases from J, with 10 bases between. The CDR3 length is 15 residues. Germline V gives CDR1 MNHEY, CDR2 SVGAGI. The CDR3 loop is CASSYSEDNNYGYTF. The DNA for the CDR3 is TGTGCCAGCAGTTACTCGGAAGACAACAACTATGGCTACACCTTC.

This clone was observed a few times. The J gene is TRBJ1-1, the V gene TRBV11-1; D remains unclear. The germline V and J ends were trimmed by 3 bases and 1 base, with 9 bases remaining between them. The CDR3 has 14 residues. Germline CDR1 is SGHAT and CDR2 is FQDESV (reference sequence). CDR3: CASSLEATNTEAFF. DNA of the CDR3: TGTGCCAGCAGCTTGGAGGCTACGAACACTGAAGCTTTCTTT. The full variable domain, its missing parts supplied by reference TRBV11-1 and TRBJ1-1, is EAEVAQSPRYKITEKSQAVAFWCDPISGHATLYWYRQILGQGPELLVQFQDESVVDDSQLPKDRFSAERLKGVDSTLKIQPAELGDSAMYLCASSLEATNTEAFFGQGTRLTVV.

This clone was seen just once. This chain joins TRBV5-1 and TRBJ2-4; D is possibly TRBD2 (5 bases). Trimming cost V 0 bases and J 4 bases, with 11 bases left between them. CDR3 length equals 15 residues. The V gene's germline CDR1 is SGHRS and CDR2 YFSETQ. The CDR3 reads CASSLGTLGKNIQYF. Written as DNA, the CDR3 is TGCGCCAGCAGCTTGGGGACTCTAGGGAAAAACATTCAGTACTTC.